This TCR beta chain originates from a study of cytomegalovirus exposure and HLA in healthy donors. Study-level points and caveats: Across donors, sequencing depth was assumed by presence/absence analyses to be roughly uniform.

The CDR3 has 11 amino acids. With 8 bases removed from V and 3 bases from J, the gap between germline ends came to 7 bases. The germline V gene has CDR1 SNHLY and CDR2 FYNNEI. Amplification used 60 Vbeta primers and 13 Jbeta primers. Clones were sequenced by immunoSEQ multiplex PCR, and TCRdb holds only the in-frame ones, with some missing. Of 150,000 to 200,000 clones listed, 55% to 70% are singletons. Details on this clone: Its matching antigen is unknown.

The sequenced material came from PBMCs. The chain is built from TRBV2 and TRBJ2-5; TRBD2 is a possible D gene (5 bases). The clonotype was recovered from a woman aged 40 to 50 in good health and CMV-seropositive. CDR3 sequence reads: CASGGEETQYF. The CDR3 DNA reads as TGTGCCAGCGGAGGCGAAGAGACCCAGTACTTC.